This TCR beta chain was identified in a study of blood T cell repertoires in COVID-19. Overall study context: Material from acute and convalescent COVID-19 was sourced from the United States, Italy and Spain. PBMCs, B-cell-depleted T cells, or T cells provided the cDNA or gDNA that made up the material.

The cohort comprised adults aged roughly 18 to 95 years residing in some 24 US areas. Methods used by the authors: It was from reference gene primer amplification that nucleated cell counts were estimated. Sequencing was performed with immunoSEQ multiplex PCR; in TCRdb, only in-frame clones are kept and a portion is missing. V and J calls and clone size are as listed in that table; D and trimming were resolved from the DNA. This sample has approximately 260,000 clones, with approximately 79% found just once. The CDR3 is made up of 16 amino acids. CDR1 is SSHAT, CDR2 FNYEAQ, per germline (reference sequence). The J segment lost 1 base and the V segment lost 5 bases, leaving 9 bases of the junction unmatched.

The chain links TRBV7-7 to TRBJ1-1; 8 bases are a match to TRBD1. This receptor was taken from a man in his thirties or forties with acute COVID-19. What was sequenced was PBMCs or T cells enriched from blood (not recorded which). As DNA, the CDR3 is TGTGCCAGCAGCGCGAGACCCGGGACAGGGAACACTGAAGCTTTCTTT. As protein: CASSARPGTGNTEAFF.